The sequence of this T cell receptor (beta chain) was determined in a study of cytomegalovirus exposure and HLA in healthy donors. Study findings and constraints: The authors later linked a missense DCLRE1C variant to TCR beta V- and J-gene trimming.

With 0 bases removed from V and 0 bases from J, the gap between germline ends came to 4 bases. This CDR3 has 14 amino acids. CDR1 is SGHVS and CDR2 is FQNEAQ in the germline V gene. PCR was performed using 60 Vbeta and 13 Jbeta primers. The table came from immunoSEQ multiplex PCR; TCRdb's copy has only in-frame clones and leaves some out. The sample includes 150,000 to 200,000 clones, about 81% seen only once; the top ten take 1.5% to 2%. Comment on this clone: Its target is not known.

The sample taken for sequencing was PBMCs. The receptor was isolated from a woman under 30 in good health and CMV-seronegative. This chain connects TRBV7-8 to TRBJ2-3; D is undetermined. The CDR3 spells CASSLASSTDTQYF. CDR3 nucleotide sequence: TGTGCCAGCAGCTTAGCGAGCAGCACAGATACGCAGTATTTT.